A single sample gave rise to the 27 T cell receptor beta chains below, sequenced in a study of a mutant IDH1 vaccine in newly diagnosed glioma. Sequencing used immunoSEQ multiplex PCR; TCRdb keeps in-frame clones, though not all of them. Of about 110,000 clones listed, about 90% are singletons. This sample's time point: week 11, during vaccination. Mutant IDH1 20-mer peptide, at 300 ug, made up each vaccine dose, with topical imiquimod. The antigens of these receptors remain unknown. Material: PBMCs, obtained from a glioma patient whose treatment included an IDH1 peptide vaccine. The receptors stem from a woman in her 50s with glioma.

This clone was recorded once. V usage is TRBV6-6 and J usage is TRBJ1-1; possibly TRBD1 for D (6 bases). V lost 2 bases and J 3 bases, leaving 13 bases between the germline ends. The CDR3 consists of 15 residues. Germline V gene lookup returns CDR1 MNHNY and CDR2 SVGAGI (reference sequence). The CDR3 DNA reads as TGTGCCAGCAGTTACGGTCTCAAGGGGGACACTGAAGCTTTCTTT. Translating it yields CASSYGLKGDTEAFF.

This chain uses TRBV19 with TRBJ1-2; D uncertain. The V end was cut by 3 bases, the J end by 4 bases, with 12 bases between. Germline loops: CDR1 LNHDA, CDR2 SQIVND (reference sequence). CDR3 length: 14 amino acids. The CDR3 region has the DNA TGTGCCAGTAGTATCACTGGCAGGCCCTATGGCTACACCTTC. It encodes CASSITGRPYGYTF.

This rearrangement joins TRBV28 to TRBJ2-3, with 7 bases identical to TRBD2. There are 15 residues in the CDR3. Germline CDR1 reads MDHEN; CDR2 reads SYDVKM. Trimming removed 6 bases from V and 1 base from J; junction bases left unmatched: 7. The CDR3 bases are TGTGCCAGCAGCCTAAGCGGGACCCGCACAGATACGCAGTATTTT. It codes for CASSLSGTRTDTQYF.

The rearrangement joins TRBV5-4 to TRBJ2-2; the match to TRBD2 covers 9 bases. The germline V gene has CDR1 SGHNT and CDR2 YYREEE (reference sequence). J was trimmed by 1 base and V by 4 bases; bases with no gene match: 5. The CDR3 is made up of 16 amino acids. CDR3 in amino acids: CASSPLAGWNTGELFF. CDR3 sequence (DNA): TGTGCCAGCAGCCCGCTAGCGGGATGGAACACCGGGGAGCTGTTTTTT.

In nucleotides, the CDR3 is TGTGCCAGCAGTTATCAGTTGGCTGAAAAACTGTTTTTT. It translates to CASSYQLAEKLFF. The rearrangement uses TRBV7-9 and TRBJ1-4, with D hard to call. The CDR3 length is 13 residues. Between the trimmed V and J ends, which lost 6 bases and 7 bases, there was a span of 12 bases. Germline CDR1 and CDR2: SEHNR and FQNEAQ (reference sequence).

V usage is TRBV19 and J usage is TRBJ2-3; possibly TRBD1 for D (5 bases). The CDR3 consists of 13 residues. Germline V gene lookup returns CDR1 LNHDA and CDR2 SQIVND (reference sequence). V lost 3 bases, J lost 5 bases, and 9 bases lay in between. CDR3 in DNA: TGTGCCAGTAGTATCCAAGGGGAAGATACGCAGTATTTT. Translation gives CASSIQGEDTQYF.

The chain has TRBV20-1 and TRBJ2-1; D tentatively reads TRBD1 or TRBD2 (5 bases each). V was pared by 3 bases and J by 12 bases, with 12 bases between. Germline V gives CDR1 DFQATT, CDR2 SNEGSKA (reference sequence). CDR3 length: 11 amino acids. CDR3 sequence: CSASRDPRQFF. The CDR3 nucleotides are TGCAGTGCTAGCCGGGACCCAAGGCAGTTCTTC.

The V gene is TRBV4-1, the J gene TRBJ1-5; 12 bases agree with TRBD1. The CDR3 has 17 residues. The germline V gene encodes CDR1 MGHRA and CDR2 YSYEKL. V lost 4 bases, J lost 7 bases, and 11 bases stayed unmatched. The chain's CDR3 is CASSPRRGQGAGQPQHF. Written as DNA, the CDR3 is TGCGCCAGCAGCCCCCGTCGGGGACAGGGGGCCGGACAGCCCCAGCATTTT.

The V and J genes are TRBV10-3 and TRBJ1-4; 8 bases align to TRBD1. Trimming took 11 bases from V and 4 from J; bases not matched to a gene: 3. Germline V gives CDR1 ENHRY, CDR2 SYGVKD. CDR3 length: 12 amino acids. The CDR3 nucleotides are TGTGCCTCGGGACAGGTTAATGAAAAACTGTTTTTT. Translated, it gives CASGQVNEKLFF.

With regard to this clone: An end of the junction differs from the germline gene, which may be a read error. The chain joins TRBV5-1 to TRBJ2-3; 9 bases agree with TRBD2. This CDR3 is 16 amino acids long. The germline gives CDR1 SGHRS, CDR2 YFSETQ. CDR3 coding DNA: TGCGCCAGCAGCTTCCGTACCGGGACTAGCATAGATACGCAGTATTTT. This translates into CASSFRTGTSIDTQYF.

This chain joins TRBV6-1 and TRBJ1-6; the D is unclear. V lost 2 bases and J lost 5, with 1 base in between. This CDR3 has 12 amino acids. Germline lookup yields CDR1 MNHNS and CDR2 SASEGT. CDR3 in DNA: TGTGCCAGCAGTGAAAATAATTCACCCCTCCACTTT. As protein: CASSENNSPLHF.

The chain employs TRBV18 and TRBJ1-4; D remains unclear. V was clipped by 1 base and J by 7 bases, with 13 bases between them. This CDR3 has 15 residues. In germline, CDR1 is KGHSH, CDR2 LQKENI. CDR3 residues: CASSPRWDHSEKLFF. In DNA, the CDR3 is TGTGCCAGCTCACCACGTTGGGATCATAGTGAAAAACTGTTTTTT.

The chain joins TRBV18 to TRBJ2-5; D is tentatively TRBD1 or TRBD2 (5 bases each). CDR3 length: 13 residues. Germline V gene sequence: CDR1 KGHSH, CDR2 LQKENI. Trimming shortened V by 9 bases and J by 2 bases, and 13 bases separated the two germline ends. CDR3 residues: CASSRGDQETQYF. In nucleotides, the CDR3 is TGTGCCAGTTCTAGAGGGGATCAAGAGACCCAGTACTTC. The full variable domain, rest sourced from reference TRBV18 and TRBJ2-5, is NAGVMQNPRHLVRRRGQEARLRCSPMKGHSHVYWYRQLPEEGLKFMVYLQKENIIDESGMPKERFSAEFPKEGPSILRIQQVVRGDSAAYFCASSRGDQETQYFGPGTRLLVL.

This clone was recorded once. The V gene is TRBV5-1, the J gene TRBJ2-3; D not resolved. CDR3 length equals 15 residues. Trimming took off 0 bases at V and 1 base at J, with 9 bases between the two ends. CDR1 and CDR2 (germline): SGHRS, YFSETQ. The CDR3 sequence: CASSLEGQGTDTQYF. The CDR3 bases are TGCGCCAGCAGCTTGGAAGGGCAGGGCACAGATACGCAGTATTTT.

The rearrangement uses TRBV19 and TRBJ2-2; the D is unclear. The CDR3 spans 14 residues. Germline V CDR1 and CDR2: LNHDA, SQIVND (reference sequence). V lost 3 bases to trimming and J lost 10 bases, with 15 bases between them. The CDR3 spells CASSIGHMVEELFF. CDR3 nucleotide sequence: TGTGCCAGTAGTATTGGGCACATGGTCGAGGAGCTGTTTTTT.

The chain uses TRBV28 and TRBJ2-7; the D gene is possibly TRBD2 (5 bases). This CDR3 contains 15 residues. Germline loops: CDR1 MDHEN, CDR2 SYDVKM. Trimming left V 5 bases short and J 0 bases short, with 14 bases between. This chain's CDR3 is CASSPTMGYSYEQYF. The CDR3 DNA reads as TGTGCCAGCAGTCCGACTATGGGGTACTCCTACGAGCAGTACTTC.

This clone was found a few times. The J gene is TRBJ2-7, the V gene TRBV7-3; no definite D call. The CDR3 sequence is 14 residues long. Germline V gene lookup returns CDR1 SGHTA and CDR2 FQGTGA. Between the trimmed V and J ends, which lost 5 bases and 0 bases, there was a span of 11 bases. This CDR3 reads CASSPRGTSYEQYF. CDR3 DNA sequence: TGTGCCAGCAGCCCACGAGGAACCTCCTACGAGCAGTACTTC.

The chain joins TRBV5-1 to TRBJ2-7; D remains ambiguous. CDR3 length: 14 residues. Trimming cost V 4 bases and J 0 bases, with 11 bases left between them. Germline lookup yields CDR1 SGHRS and CDR2 YFSETQ. The CDR3 DNA reads as TGCGCCAGCAGCCAACCCACTTCCTCCTACGAGCAGTACTTC. Protein sequence: CASSQPTSSYEQYF. The whole variable domain, remainder taken from reference TRBV5-1 and TRBJ2-7, is KAGVTQTPRYLIKTRGQQVTLSCSPISGHRSVSWYQQTPGQGLQFLFEYFSETQRNKGNFPGRFSGRQFSNSRSEMNVSTLELGDSALYLCASSQPTSSYEQYFGPGTRLTVT.

V and J are TRBV28 and TRBJ1-4; maybe TRBD1 (6 bases). Trimming stripped 6 bases from V and 5 bases from J, with 13 bases between. This CDR3 contains 14 residues. Looked up from germline, CDR1 is MDHEN and CDR2 is SYDVKM. The CDR3 nucleotides are TGTGCCAGCAGGCCGGGACACCCAAATGAAAAACTGTTTTTT. Its protein product is CASRPGHPNEKLFF.

The gene calls are TRBV6-5 and TRBJ2-5; D perhaps matches TRBD1 (6 bases). Germline CDR1 is MNHEY and CDR2 is SVGAGI. The CDR3 extends over 13 amino acids. V shed 7 bases and J shed 2 bases, with 11 bases lying between them. This CDR3 is CASNRANQETQYF. The CDR3 DNA is TGTGCCAGCAACAGGGCGAATCAAGAGACCCAGTACTTC.

The chain couples TRBV7-9 to TRBJ2-7; weak D call: TRBD2 (5 bases). Trimming took off 2 bases at V and 5 bases at J, with 19 bases between the two ends. The V gene's germline CDR1 is SEHNR and CDR2 FQNEAQ (reference sequence). This CDR3 contains 16 residues. DNA of the CDR3: TGTGCCAGCAGCTTACTGCCCTTACCACCCGGGGACGAGCAGTACTTC. It codes for CASSLLPLPPGDEQYF.

The chain is built from TRBV6-6 and TRBJ2-7; 10 bases map to TRBD2. The CDR3 loop spans 14 amino acids. Germline CDR1 and CDR2: MNHNY and SVGAGI (reference sequence). V was clipped by 2 bases and J by 4 bases; unmatched bases: 2. The CDR3: CASSYASGRYEQYF. CDR3 in DNA: TGTGCCAGCAGTTACGCTAGCGGGAGATACGAGCAGTACTTC.

This chain connects TRBV2 to TRBJ2-6, with a possible D match to TRBD2 (6 bases). The V gene's germline CDR1 is SNHLY and CDR2 FYNNEI. This CDR3 is 16 amino acids long. The V end lost 4 bases, the J end lost 0 bases, and 10 bases lay between the germline ends. The CDR3 loop is CASSVEGSSGANVLTF. CDR3 bases: TGTGCCAGCAGTGTGGAGGGGAGCTCTGGGGCCAACGTCCTGACTTTC.

V gene TRBV7-3 combines with J gene TRBJ2-1; the D is unclear. This CDR3 comprises 12 residues. Trimming pared 5 bases from V and 5 bases from J, leaving 7 bases between. Germline-derived CDR1 and CDR2 are SGHTA and FQGTGA. The CDR3 region has the DNA TGTGCCAGCAGCAGTCCCAACAATGAGCAGTTCTTC. Its translation is CASSSPNNEQFF. Looking up the rest from reference TRBV7-3 and TRBJ2-1 gives the full variable domain: GAGVSQTPSNKVTEKGKYVELRCDPISGHTALYWYRQSLGQGPEFLIYFQGTGAADDSGLPNDRFFAVRPEGSVSTLKIQRTERGDSAVYLCASSSPNNEQFFGPGTRLTVL.

The rearrangement uses TRBV27 and TRBJ1-1; TRBD1 is a possible D gene (5 bases). V gave up 5 bases and J gave up 2 bases, with 15 bases separating them. Germline V CDR1 and CDR2: MNHEY, SMNVEV (reference sequence). This CDR3 is built from 15 residues. The CDR3 region is CASSGLAGVNTEAFF. CDR3 DNA sequence: TGTGCCAGCAGTGGATTGGCGGGGGTCAACACTGAAGCTTTCTTT.

The chain couples TRBV7-3 to TRBJ2-1; possibly TRBD1 for D (7 bases). The V end was cut by 5 bases, the J end by 2 bases, with 16 bases between. The CDR3 has 16 residues. Germline-derived CDR1 and CDR2 are SGHTA and FQGTGA. The DNA of the CDR3 is TGTGCCAGCAGCCCACAACAGGGGAGGACCTACAATGAGCAGTTCTTC. The encoded protein is CASSPQQGRTYNEQFF.

The V gene is TRBV28, the J gene TRBJ2-3, with a weak D call TRBD2 (5 bases). The V gene lost 2 bases and the J gene lost 2 bases, with 14 bases spanning the gap. CDR1 is MDHEN, CDR2 SYDVKM, per germline. This CDR3 is 16 amino acids long. For the CDR3, the DNA is TGTGCCAGCAGTTTAGAGATCGGACTGTACACAGATACGCAGTATTTT. As protein: CASSLEIGLYTDTQYF. The complete variable domain, with remaining parts taken from reference TRBV28 and TRBJ2-3, reads DVKVTQSSRYLVKRTGEKVFLECVQDMDHENMFWYRQDPGLGLRLIYFSYDVKMKEKGDIPEGYSVSREKKERFSLILESASTNQTSMYLCASSLEIGLYTDTQYFGPGTRLTVL.